The rows below give T cell receptor beta chains drawn from one sample of a study of shared clonotypes between healthy human individuals. Some clones are missing from TCRdb's copy, which holds only in-frame ones; the method was immunoSEQ multiplex PCR. The table lists some 530,000 clones, about 84% of them singletons. Sequencing was performed on PBMCs. The receptors were gathered from a woman in her thirties or forties in good health. Some clones in this sample may be carry-over from other donors' samples. The CDR3 runs from the conserved cysteine through the conserved F or W. The D gene is left open where the match is weak. Part of the rows lack a size; the others show once, few, many or a class for expanded clones.

TRBV5-1	-	-	TRBJ2-5	CASSLTVGETQYF	TGCGCCAGCAGCTTGACGGTGGGGGAGACCCAGTACTTC
TRBV18	-	-	TRBJ1-3	CASSPVTTGNTIYF	TGTGCCAGCTCACCGGTGACGACTGGAAACACCATATATTTT
TRBV6-5	-	-	TRBJ1-2	CASSTLGTACTF	TGTGCCAGCAGTACTCTTGGGACCGCATGTACCTTC
TRBV27	-	few	TRBJ1-5	CASSFSGGNQPQHF	TGTGCCAGCAGTTTTTCAGGGGGCAATCAGCCCCAGCATTTT
TRBV7-9	TRBD1	-	TRBJ2-1	CASSPWTGGNEQFF	TGTGCCAGCAGCCCCTGGACAGGGGGCAATGAGCAGTTCTTC
TRBV7-2	-	-	TRBJ2-7	CASSFREQYF	TGTGCCAGCAGCTTTCGCGAGCAGTACTTC
TRBV27	TRBD1	-	TRBJ2-7	CASSLGQAYSYEQYF	TGTGCCAGCAGTTTGGGACAGGCTTACTCCTACGAGCAGTACTTC
TRBV6-1	-	once	TRBJ2-7	CASTLVGGAYEQYF	TGTGCCAGTACCTTAGTGGGAGGAGCCTACGAGCAGTACTTC
TRBV20-1	-	-	TRBJ1-1	CSAELDTEAFF	TGCAGTGCGGAGCTAGACACTGAAGCTTTCTTT
TRBV7-3	-	-	TRBJ1-2	CASSLRTALNYGYTF	TGTGCCAGCAGCTTACGGACAGCTCTGAACTATGGCTACACCTTC